This record looks at one T cell receptor beta chain sequence and its context. Its antigen is not known. The germline gives CDR1 MNHEY, CDR2 SMNVEV (reference sequence). V lost 5 bases and J lost 0, with 16 bases in between. This CDR3 has 16 amino acids. The data stem from a study of OX40 agonist ivuxolimab in advanced cancers. As for the study in general: Ivuxolimab, an antibody that agonizes OX40 (CD134), was administered to the patients. In three patients, partial responses were observed, one with hepatocellular carcinoma and two with cutaneous melanoma. Study outcomes and limitations: The antigens recognized by the expanded peripheral T cells, that is their antigen specificity, were not determined.

The protocol was immunoSEQ multiplex PCR, while the TCRdb copy is restricted to in-frame clones and leaves out a portion. Of more than 80,000 clones listed, around nine tenths are singletons. The receptor was derived from an adult with an advanced solid tumor such as melanoma, head and neck, liver or kidney cancer. The J gene is TRBJ1-2, the V gene TRBV27; D possibly corresponds to TRBD1 (6 bases). The source material was CD4+ or CD8+ T cells sorted from blood, sampled in a trial of the OX40 agonist ivuxolimab. This chain's CDR3 is CASSVQPGHTNYGYTF. The CDR3 DNA sequence: TGTGCCAGCAGTGTCCAGCCGGGACACACTAACTATGGCTACACCTTC.